This note documents a single T cell receptor beta chain sequence. Trimming cost V 1 base and J 0 bases, with 16 bases left between them. The CDR3 is 18 residues long. Per the germline V gene, CDR1 is SGHAT and CDR2 is FQNNGV. Participating donors were healthy, HIV-negative adults free of recent acute infections or vaccinations. Sequencing used immunoSEQ multiplex PCR; TCRdb keeps in-frame clones, though not all of them. Among approximately 980,000 clones listed, more than 75% were seen once. This record belongs to a study of shared clonotypes between healthy human individuals. This clonotype was sampled from a man aged 18 to 29 in good health. Material for sequencing was memory CD4+ T cells sorted from blood. Sample subset: CD45RA-negative fraction. The rearrangement links TRBV11-2 to TRBJ2-1; D remains unclear. The chain's CDR3 is CASSLGKHGSSSYNEQFF. As DNA, the CDR3 is TGTGCCAGCAGCTTAGGTAAGCATGGGTCAAGCTCCTACAATGAGCAGTTCTTC.